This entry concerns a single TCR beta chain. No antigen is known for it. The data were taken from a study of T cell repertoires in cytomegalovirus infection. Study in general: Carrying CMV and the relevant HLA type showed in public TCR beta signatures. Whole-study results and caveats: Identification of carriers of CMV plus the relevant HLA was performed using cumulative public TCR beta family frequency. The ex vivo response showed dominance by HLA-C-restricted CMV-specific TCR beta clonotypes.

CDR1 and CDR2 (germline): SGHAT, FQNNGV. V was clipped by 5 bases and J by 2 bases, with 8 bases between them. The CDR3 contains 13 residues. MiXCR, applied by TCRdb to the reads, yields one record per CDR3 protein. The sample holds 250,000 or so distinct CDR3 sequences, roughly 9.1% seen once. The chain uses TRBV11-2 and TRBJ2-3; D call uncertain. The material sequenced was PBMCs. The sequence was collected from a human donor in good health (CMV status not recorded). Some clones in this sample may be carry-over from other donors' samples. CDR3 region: CASSTPFTDTQYF. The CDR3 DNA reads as TGTGCCAGCAGCACCCCATTCACAGATACGCAGTATTTT.